This T cell receptor (beta chain) was obtained from a study of blood T cell repertoires in COVID-19. The overall study: Sources were T cells, B-cell-depleted T cells, or PBMCs; the material itself was cDNA or gDNA.

Authors' data handling: Estimates of nucleated cell counts were drawn from the amplification of reference gene primers. This table comes from immunoSEQ multiplex PCR, and its TCRdb copy is limited to in-frame clones, with some not included. V and J calls and clone size are copied from that table; D and trimming were computed from the DNA. Of around 200,000 clones listed, around nine tenths are singletons. The CDR3 covers 14 residues. CDR1 is SGHAT and CDR2 is FQNNGV in the germline V gene. Comment on this clone: Mismatch with germline at one junction end may stem from a read error.

The receptor comes from a woman between 25 and 40 years old who had been exposed to COVID-19. This sequence joins TRBV11-2 and TRBJ2-7; tentative D call: TRBD1 (5 bases). The sequenced sample was PBMCs or T cells enriched from blood (not recorded which). In DNA form, the CDR3 reads TGTGCCAGCACCTTAGGGCAGGGCCTCTACGAGCAGTACTTC. Amino acids: CASTLGQGLYEQYF.